These 20 T cell receptor beta chains were all obtained from the same sample, sequenced in a study of blood T cell repertoires in COVID-19. The table came from immunoSEQ multiplex PCR; TCRdb's copy has only in-frame clones and leaves some out. The sample shows over 150,000 clones, approximately 88% of them seen only once. The sequencing input was peripheral blood. The receptors were sampled from a woman aged 55-70 years who had recovered from COVID-19.

CDR3 in amino acids: CASALGREVTALGYTF. The DNA for the CDR3 is TGCGCCAGCGCACTAGGTAGAGAGGTTACGGCATTGGGCTACACCTTC. V is TRBV4-1 and J is TRBJ1-2; no reliable D call. V gave up 8 bases and J gave up 8 bases, with 27 bases separating them. The CDR3 extends over 16 amino acids. In germline, CDR1 is MGHRA, CDR2 YSYEKL.

This chain uses TRBV7-3 with TRBJ2-5; D remains ambiguous. The V and J ends lost 5 bases and 1 base respectively, with 11 bases between them. The CDR3 runs to 14 residues. In germline, CDR1 is SGHTA, CDR2 FQGTGA. The DNA for the CDR3 is TGTGCCAGCAGCCTCCTCGGCGGCCAAGAGACCCAGTACTTC. Its protein is CASSLLGGQETQYF.

The chain joins TRBV6-5 to TRBJ2-3, with 12 bases matching TRBD2. With V trimmed by 9 bases and J by 9 bases, 10 bases remained unmatched. The length of the CDR3 is 14 residues. Germline loops: CDR1 MNHEY, CDR2 SVGAGI. The CDR3 loop is CASSRTSGEETQYF. The CDR3 bases are TGTGCCAGTTCCCGGACTAGCGGGGAAGAAACGCAGTATTTT.

J is TRBJ2-7 and V is TRBV6-6; TRBD1 might be the D (6 bases). The CDR3 covers 13 residues. In germline, CDR1 is MNHNY, CDR2 SVGAGI (reference sequence). V was shortened by 6 bases and J by 2 bases, with 11 bases between the two germline ends. The DNA for the CDR3 is TGTGCCAGCAGCAAACAGGGTACCTACGAGCAGTACTTC. Protein: CASSKQGTYEQYF.

The rearrangement links TRBV2 to TRBJ2-2; TRBD1 aligns across 10 bases. The CDR3 is 15 residues long. CDR1 SNHLY and CDR2 FYNNEI come from the germline V gene. J gave up 4 bases and V 5 bases, and 4 bases lay outside the gene matches. CDR3 residues: CASSPRTGGTGELFF. CDR3 coding DNA: TGTGCCAGCAGTCCTAGGACAGGGGGCACCGGGGAGCTGTTTTTT.

The sample holds one count of this clone. This chain joins TRBV6-5 and TRBJ1-4; unclear D gene. There are 15 residues in the CDR3. The V end was cut by 0 bases, the J end by 7 bases, with 12 bases between. The germline gives CDR1 MNHEY, CDR2 SVGAGI. CDR3 residues: CASSYSLGPGEKLFF. In DNA, the CDR3 is TGTGCCAGCAGTTACTCTCTAGGCCCGGGTGAAAAACTGTTTTTT.

The rearrangement uses TRBV5-1 and TRBJ1-5; a weak D match, TRBD1 (5 bases). The CDR3 totals 15 residues. CDR1 and CDR2 (germline): SGHRS, YFSETQ. V lost 4 bases, J lost 0 bases, and 11 bases lay in between. CDR3 protein: CASSRTPDSNQPQHF. The CDR3 region has the DNA TGCGCCAGCAGCCGGACACCAGATAGCAATCAGCCCCAGCATTTT.

This CDR3 is CASSVVHYGDTEAFF. In DNA, the CDR3 is TGTGCCAGCAGCGTAGTCCACTACGGCGACACTGAAGCTTTCTTT. The V gene is TRBV9, the J gene TRBJ1-1; no clear D. The CDR3 totals 15 residues. Germline-derived CDR1 and CDR2 are SGDLS and YYNGEE. The germline V and J ends were trimmed by 0 bases and 3 bases, with 12 bases remaining between them.

This rearrangement joins TRBV28 to TRBJ2-2, with 7 bases aligning to TRBD2. After removal of 3 bases from V and 7 bases from J, the junction contained 5 bases not matched to a gene. CDR3 length equals 14 residues. CDR1 is MDHEN, CDR2 SYDVKM, per germline. The CDR3 loop is CASSFSGGHGELFF. For the CDR3, the DNA is TGTGCCAGCAGTTTCTCGGGGGGTCACGGGGAGCTGTTTTTT.

This clone is a singleton in its sample. The chain has TRBV24-1 and TRBJ2-2, with 7 nucleotides matching TRBD1. Germline assignment: CDR1 KGHDR and CDR2 SFDVKD. Trimming removed 3 bases from V and 0 bases from J; junction bases left unmatched: 6. CDR3 size: 17 residues. CDR3 sequence reads: CATSDEGARTNTGELFF. The CDR3 bases are TGTGCCACCAGTGATGAGGGGGCGAGGACGAACACCGGGGAGCTGTTTTTT.

The CDR3 bases are TGTGCCAGCAGCTCTGACAGGGGTCCAGAAAATGAGCAGTTCTTC. Its protein product is CASSSDRGPENEQFF. This chain connects TRBV11-2 to TRBJ2-1; the match to TRBD1 covers 8 bases. Germline-derived CDR1 and CDR2 are SGHAT and FQNNGV. The CDR3 sequence is 15 residues long. V lost 4 bases, J lost 7 bases, and 9 bases stayed unmatched.

The chain couples TRBV7-9 to TRBJ2-7; TRBD2 is a possible D gene (7 bases). There are 13 residues in the CDR3. Germline assignment: CDR1 SEHNR and CDR2 FQNEAQ (reference sequence). V was cut by 7 bases and J by 6 bases, with 16 bases left in between. The CDR3 here is CASTLGGGFEQYF. DNA for the CDR3: TGTGCCAGCACCCTTGGCGGGGGCTTCGAGCAGTACTTC.

The chain links TRBV19 to TRBJ2-7; TRBD2 might be the D (6 bases). The germline CDR1 and CDR2 sequences are LNHDA and SQIVND (reference sequence). CDR3 length: 14 residues. V lost 6 bases, J lost 0 bases, and 12 bases lay in between. Here the CDR3 DNA reads TGTGCCAGTAGGTTAGGAGGGAGCTCCTACGAGCAGTACTTC. It translates to CASRLGGSSYEQYF.

The rearrangement uses TRBV10-1 and TRBJ2-3; D remains unclear. There are 13 residues in the CDR3. V lost 5 bases, J lost 10 bases, and 16 bases lay in between. CDR1 and CDR2 from the germline V gene are WNHNN and SYGVQD (reference sequence). CDR3 coding DNA: TGCGCCAGCAGTAGATACTCCTCCGAGGCGCAGTATTTT. Protein sequence: CASSRYSSEAQYF.

The chain is built from TRBV6-2 or TRBV6-3 and TRBJ2-6; 8 nucleotides agree with TRBD1. The ends lost 2 bases at V and 6 bases at J; junction bases unmatched: 15. This CDR3 is built from 19 residues. CDR1 is MNHEY and CDR2 is SVGEGT in the germline V gene. CDR3 protein: CASSYAGQDSFKEANVLTF. Written as DNA, the CDR3 is TGTGCCAGCAGTTACGCGGGACAGGATAGCTTCAAGGAGGCCAACGTCCTGACTTTC.

The gene calls are TRBV9 and TRBJ2-1; a possible D gene is TRBD2 (5 bases). CDR1 and CDR2 from the germline V gene are SGDLS and YYNGEE. V was pared by 4 bases and J by 4 bases, with 15 bases between. CDR3 size: 15 residues. CDR3: CASSQDPSGYNEQFF. Here the CDR3 DNA reads TGTGCCAGCAGCCAGGACCCTTCGGGATACAATGAGCAGTTCTTC.

This rearrangement joins TRBV27 to TRBJ2-7, with a possible D match to TRBD2 (5 bases). This CDR3 is built from 14 residues. CDR1 and CDR2 (germline): MNHEY, SMNVEV (reference sequence). Trimming left V 1 base short and J 4 bases short, with 11 bases between. The CDR3 DNA follows: TGTGCCAGCAGTTTATTAGGGCAGCGGTACGAGCAGTACTTC. It yields the protein CASSLLGQRYEQYF.

V gene TRBV5-1 combines with J gene TRBJ2-2, with unresolved D. V was cut by 1 base and J by 6 bases, with 10 bases left in between. The CDR3 length is 14 residues. CDR1 SGHRS and CDR2 YFSETQ come from the germline V gene. The CDR3 region has the DNA TGCGCCAGCAGCTTGTCACCAGTGTCCGGGGAGCTGTTTTTT. Its translation: CASSLSPVSGELFF.

The CDR3 bases are TGTGCCAGCAGCTTGGGGGAAGGGGGTATCCAGGAAGCTTTCTTT. Residues: CASSLGEGGIQEAFF. The chain couples TRBV5-6 to TRBJ1-1, with D maybe TRBD1 (6 bases). Germline assignment: CDR1 SGHDT and CDR2 YYEEEE. This CDR3 region has 15 residues. Trimming removed 0 bases from V and 8 bases from J, with 17 bases in between.

The rearrangement joins TRBV18 to TRBJ2-3; maybe TRBD2 (6 bases). V shed 0 bases and J shed 6 bases, with 13 bases lying between them. Germline CDR1 KGHSH, CDR2 LQKENI. CDR3 size: 15 residues. The CDR3 region has the DNA TGTGCCAGCTCACCACCGGCCGGGGGAGCCGATACGCAGTATTTT. Translation gives CASSPPAGGADTQYF.